This TCR beta chain was captured by sequencing in a study of blood T cell repertoires in COVID-19. The wider study: The United States, Italy and Spain provided the acute and convalescent COVID-19 samples. Sources were T cells, B-cell-depleted T cells, or PBMCs; the material itself was cDNA or gDNA.

CDR1 MGHRA and CDR2 YSYEKL come from the germline V gene. V lost 0 bases and J lost 6, with 12 bases in between. This CDR3 spans 16 amino acids. Authors' processing steps: Amplifying reference gene primers gave estimates of nucleated cell counts. TCRdb's copy holds only in-frame clones and misses some; the assay was immunoSEQ multiplex PCR. V and J calls and clone size are copied from that table; D and trimming were computed from the DNA. The sample contains about 210,000 clones, over 70% of which appear only once. This sequence joins TRBV4-1 and TRBJ1-6; tentatively, D is TRBD1 (6 bases). The sample comprised peripheral blood. The sequence was obtained from a woman aged 70-85 years with acute or convalescent COVID-19. This chain's CDR3 is CASSQDLQGSNSPLHF. DNA of the CDR3: TGCGCCAGCAGCCAAGATCTACAGGGCAGTAATTCACCCCTCCACTTT.